This is a list of T cell receptor beta chains from one sample in a study of blood T cell repertoires in COVID-19. The protocol was immunoSEQ multiplex PCR, while the TCRdb copy is restricted to in-frame clones and leaves out a portion. This table has 30,000 to 45,000 clones, approximately 84% appearing once. Sequenced material: peripheral blood. Receptors were obtained from a man aged 80 or over with active or convalescent COVID-19. Both conserved end residues are trimmed from each CDR3. The D gene is left open where the match is weak.

j_call v_call d_call cdr3_aa
TRBJ2-3 TRBV4-3 TRBD2 ASSQDRIGLAGGVTNTQY
TRBJ2-1 TRBV11-3 NA ASSPARGKGEQF
TRBJ1-5 TRBV15 NA ATSRDQYSRNQPQH
TRBJ1-1 TRBV11-3 NA ASSFGHSSEAF
TRBJ1-4 TRBV11-2 NA ASSPTPEQHLKLF
TRBJ2-7 TRBV6-5 NA ASSSGGRELYEQY
TRBJ2-7 TRBV27 NA ASSLYVSEREQY
TRBJ2-1 TRBV5-1 TRBD2 ASSSLAGSYNEQF
TRBJ1-3 TRBV6-2/TRBV6-3 NA ASSYRTSPSGNTIY
TRBJ2-1 TRBV7-9 TRBD2 ASSLGGAGGRNEQF
TRBJ2-1 TRBV24-1 NA ATSGMGGQQF
TRBJ1-2 TRBV11-2 TRBD1 ASSFGQGAYGYT
TRBJ2-3 TRBV5-4 NA ASSLYSLGGDTQY
TRBJ2-5 TRBV18 TRBD1 ASSREATGAETQY